A selection of T cell receptor beta chains follows, all from one sample in a study of shared clonotypes between healthy human individuals. Only in-frame clones appear in the TCRdb table, and some are missing; sequencing was by immunoSEQ multiplex PCR. The sample consists of roughly 1.5 million clones, 95% to 99% of them appearing once. The material sequenced was naive CD4+ T cells sorted from blood. The origin of the receptors is a man aged 25 to 45 in good health. Both conserved end residues are part of each CDR3. The D gene is left open where the match is weak. A row's size may be missing; if present it is once, few, many or a size class.

D gene: TRBD1; J gene: TRBJ2-7; V gene: TRBV28; clone size: .; CDR3 DNA: TGTGCCAGCACCCACGGTGGGACAGGGGCTCACGAGCAGTACTTC; CDR3 protein: CASTHGGTGAHEQYF
D gene: .; J gene: TRBJ2-7; V gene: TRBV5-1; clone size: .; CDR3 DNA: TGCGCCAGCAGCTTCGGCGGGTCCCTATCCTACGAGCAGTACTTC; CDR3 protein: CASSFGGSLSYEQYF
D gene: .; J gene: TRBJ2-6; V gene: TRBV10-2; clone size: once; CDR3 DNA: TGCGCCAGCAGTGACCATGAGGGGCTGAACGGGGCCAACGTCCTGACTTTC; CDR3 protein: CASSDHEGLNGANVLTF
D gene: .; J gene: TRBJ1-1; V gene: TRBV28; clone size: once; CDR3 DNA: TGTGCCAGCAGTTTAGCAGGTGGCGCTTTCTTT; CDR3 protein: CASSLAGGAFF
D gene: .; J gene: TRBJ2-7; V gene: TRBV10-3; clone size: .; CDR3 DNA: TGTGCCATCAGGGGGGGGACAGCGCGATACGAGCAGTACTTC; CDR3 protein: CAIRGGTARYEQYF
D gene: TRBD2; J gene: TRBJ2-3; V gene: TRBV28; clone size: .; CDR3 DNA: TGTGCCAGCAGTCTACTAGCGGGAACGGATACGCAGTATTTT; CDR3 protein: CASSLLAGTDTQYF
D gene: TRBD1; J gene: TRBJ2-3; V gene: TRBV9; clone size: once; CDR3 DNA: TGTGCCAGCAGCGTAAGGCGCCAGGGGGGCACAGATACGCAGTATTTT; CDR3 protein: CASSVRRQGGTDTQYF
D gene: TRBD1; J gene: TRBJ1-2; V gene: TRBV19; clone size: .; CDR3 DNA: TGTGCCAGTTGTACTTCAGGGGGGACGCGCTACACCTTC; CDR3 protein: CASCTSGGTRYTF
D gene: .; J gene: TRBJ2-5; V gene: TRBV5-1; clone size: .; CDR3 DNA: TGCGCCAGCAGCCTGCTGCAGGGGACGGAAGAGACCCAGTACTTC; CDR3 protein: CASSLLQGTEETQYF
D gene: .; J gene: TRBJ2-2; V gene: TRBV7-2; clone size: once; CDR3 DNA: TGTGCCAGCAGCCCGGTCCCCACCGGGGAGCTGTTTTTT; CDR3 protein: CASSPVPTGELFF
D gene: TRBD1; J gene: TRBJ1-3; V gene: TRBV28; clone size: .; CDR3 DNA: TGTGCCAGCGGGGGGAGACAGGGGATCTCTGGAAACACCATATATTTT; CDR3 protein: CASGGRQGISGNTIYF
D gene: .; J gene: TRBJ1-1; V gene: TRBV11-2; clone size: once; CDR3 DNA: TGCGCCAGCAGCCAAGTGTCAGGGGACGGTATGAACACTGAAGCTTTCTTT; CDR3 protein: CASSQVSGDGMNTEAFF
D gene: .; J gene: TRBJ1-1; V gene: TRBV7-9; clone size: .; CDR3 DNA: TGTGCCAGCAGCAGTACAGGTACGGGGACTGAAGCTTTCTTT; CDR3 protein: CASSSTGTGTEAFF
D gene: TRBD2; J gene: TRBJ2-7; V gene: TRBV7-8; clone size: .; CDR3 DNA: TGTGCCAGCAGCCCCTGGGGTAGCGGGATACTCGAGCAGTACTTC; CDR3 protein: CASSPWGSGILEQYF
D gene: TRBD1; J gene: TRBJ1-2; V gene: TRBV28; clone size: .; CDR3 DNA: TGTGCCAGCAGGCAACAGGGGGCGCTTAACTATGGCTACACCTTC; CDR3 protein: CASRQQGALNYGYTF
D gene: .; J gene: TRBJ2-5; V gene: TRBV2; clone size: .; CDR3 DNA: TGTGCCAGCGCACCGAAGGAGACCCAGTACTTC; CDR3 protein: CASAPKETQYF
D gene: .; J gene: TRBJ2-5; V gene: TRBV7-9; clone size: .; CDR3 DNA: TGTGCCAGCAGCCTCAAGGCCGCCGGAACCCAGTACTTC; CDR3 protein: CASSLKAAGTQYF
D gene: .; J gene: TRBJ2-7; V gene: TRBV27; clone size: .; CDR3 DNA: TGTGCCAGCAGTTGGGACGGGCGGCCCGAGCAGTACTTC; CDR3 protein: CASSWDGRPEQYF
D gene: TRBD2; J gene: TRBJ2-1; V gene: TRBV13; clone size: .; CDR3 DNA: TGTGCCAGCACGAATCTAGCGGGCACGAGGGGTTACAATGAGCAGTTCTTC; CDR3 protein: CASTNLAGTRGYNEQFF
D gene: .; J gene: TRBJ2-7; V gene: TRBV6-1; clone size: .; CDR3 DNA: TGTGCCAGCAGTGAATCTCCAGGGATCTACGAGCAGTACTTC; CDR3 protein: CASSESPGIYEQYF
D gene: TRBD2; J gene: TRBJ2-7; V gene: TRBV5-1; clone size: .; CDR3 DNA: TGCGCCAGCAGTCGTACTAGCGTATCCTACGAGCAGTACTTC; CDR3 protein: CASSRTSVSYEQYF
D gene: .; J gene: TRBJ1-4; V gene: TRBV29-1; clone size: .; CDR3 DNA: TGCAGCGCCCTCGAGGGCATAAGTGAAAAACTGTTTTTT; CDR3 protein: CSALEGISEKLFF
D gene: .; J gene: TRBJ2-7; V gene: TRBV5-4; clone size: .; CDR3 DNA: TGTGCCAGCAGCTGGTCTGAAGGGAAGGAGTACTTC; CDR3 protein: CASSWSEGKEYF
D gene: .; J gene: TRBJ2-2; V gene: TRBV4-3; clone size: .; CDR3 DNA: TGCGCCAGCAGCCAGCCAATCGATTCTACGAACACCGGGGAGCTGTTTTTT; CDR3 protein: CASSQPIDSTNTGELFF
D gene: TRBD1; J gene: TRBJ1-2; V gene: TRBV7-2; clone size: .; CDR3 DNA: TGTGCCAGCAGCTTCACAAGGGGGCCAACTAACTATGGCTACACCTTC; CDR3 protein: CASSFTRGPTNYGYTF
D gene: .; J gene: TRBJ1-2; V gene: TRBV27; clone size: once; CDR3 DNA: TGTGCCAGCAGTTTCAGGGAAGGGGGTGGCTACACCTTC; CDR3 protein: CASSFREGGGYTF
D gene: TRBD2; J gene: TRBJ2-1; V gene: TRBV5-1; clone size: .; CDR3 DNA: TGCGCCAGCAGCTTGATAGCGGGAGGAAGATACAATGAGCAGTTCTTC; CDR3 protein: CASSLIAGGRYNEQFF
D gene: .; J gene: TRBJ1-1; V gene: TRBV30; clone size: .; CDR3 DNA: TGTGCCTGGAGTCGCGTCCGCGGCACTGAAGCTTTCTTT; CDR3 protein: CAWSRVRGTEAFF
D gene: .; J gene: TRBJ2-7; V gene: TRBV20-1; clone size: .; CDR3 DNA: TGCAGTGCGAGGTTGTCGCACGAGCAGTACTTC; CDR3 protein: CSARLSHEQYF
D gene: TRBD1; J gene: TRBJ2-3; V gene: TRBV7-7; clone size: .; CDR3 DNA: TGTGCTAGCAGCTTCGGACAGGGATCAGATACGCAGTATTTT; CDR3 protein: CASSFGQGSDTQYF
D gene: .; J gene: TRBJ1-1; V gene: TRBV6-5; clone size: .; CDR3 DNA: TGTGCCAGCAGTTATGAGAGAGGGACTTTGAACACTGAAGCTTTCTTT; CDR3 protein: CASSYERGTLNTEAFF
D gene: .; J gene: TRBJ2-1; V gene: TRBV29-1; clone size: .; CDR3 DNA: TGCAGCGTGGTGACAGAGTTGTGGACTGAGCAGTTCTTC; CDR3 protein: CSVVTELWTEQFF
D gene: TRBD1; J gene: TRBJ2-6; V gene: TRBV4-3; clone size: .; CDR3 DNA: TGCGCCAGCAGCCAAGAAACAGGGGCAATAACTGGGGCCAACGTCCTGACTTTC; CDR3 protein: CASSQETGAITGANVLTF
D gene: .; J gene: TRBJ1-4; V gene: TRBV20-1; clone size: .; CDR3 DNA: TGCAGTGCTAGTAGAGGAGAAAAACTGTTTTTT; CDR3 protein: CSASRGEKLFF
D gene: TRBD1; J gene: TRBJ1-1; V gene: TRBV5-1; clone size: .; CDR3 DNA: TGCGCCAGCAGCTCGGACAGGGGGCGGACTGAAGCTTTCTTT; CDR3 protein: CASSSDRGRTEAFF
D gene: .; J gene: TRBJ1-1; V gene: TRBV7-2; clone size: .; CDR3 DNA: TGTGCCAGCAGATATTATTTAGCAACTGAAGCTTTCTTT; CDR3 protein: CASRYYLATEAFF
D gene: .; J gene: TRBJ2-7; V gene: TRBV5-1; clone size: .; CDR3 DNA: TGCGCCAGCGGCAGGGATTACGAGCAGTACTTC; CDR3 protein: CASGRDYEQYF
D gene: .; J gene: TRBJ2-1; V gene: TRBV28; clone size: .; CDR3 DNA: TGTGCCAGCGGGCCTCCGTACAATGAGCAGTTCTTC; CDR3 protein: CASGPPYNEQFF
D gene: .; J gene: TRBJ2-3; V gene: TRBV7-6; clone size: .; CDR3 DNA: TGTGCCAGCAGCACGACTGGACTGGATACGCAGTATTTT; CDR3 protein: CASSTTGLDTQYF
D gene: TRBD1; J gene: TRBJ2-2; V gene: TRBV27; clone size: .; CDR3 DNA: TGTGCCAGCAGTCCGGGACAGGGAATGACCGGGGAGCTGTTTTTT; CDR3 protein: CASSPGQGMTGELFF
D gene: TRBD1; J gene: TRBJ1-1; V gene: TRBV6-5; clone size: .; CDR3 DNA: TGTGCCAGCAACCGACAGGGGAACACTGAAGCTTTCTTT; CDR3 protein: CASNRQGNTEAFF
D gene: .; J gene: TRBJ1-1; V gene: TRBV7-2; clone size: once; CDR3 DNA: TGTGCCAGCAGCTTAGTTAGCTGGGGCGCGGACACTGAAGCTTTCTTT; CDR3 protein: CASSLVSWGADTEAFF
D gene: TRBD1; J gene: TRBJ2-1; V gene: TRBV25-1; clone size: .; CDR3 DNA: TGTGCCAGCAGGGGGACAGGGCCCATGAATGAGCAGTTCTTC; CDR3 protein: CASRGTGPMNEQFF
D gene: .; J gene: TRBJ2-5; V gene: TRBV27; clone size: .; CDR3 DNA: TGTGCCAGCAGTTTAATAGGCCGCCAAGAGACCCAGTACTTC; CDR3 protein: CASSLIGRQETQYF
D gene: .; J gene: TRBJ1-1; V gene: TRBV28; clone size: .; CDR3 DNA: TGTGCCAGCAGTGTCCCAGGGAGCACTGAAGCTTTCTTT; CDR3 protein: CASSVPGSTEAFF
D gene: .; J gene: TRBJ1-2; V gene: TRBV7-9; clone size: .; CDR3 DNA: TGTGCCAGCAGCTTAGGCAGGCGTCTCGATGGCTACACCTTC; CDR3 protein: CASSLGRRLDGYTF
D gene: TRBD2; J gene: TRBJ2-1; V gene: TRBV5-6; clone size: .; CDR3 DNA: TGTGCCAGCAGCTTTGTGCGCGGTCTAGCGGGAAGGGAGCAGTTCTTC; CDR3 protein: CASSFVRGLAGREQFF
D gene: TRBD1; J gene: TRBJ1-2; V gene: TRBV4-3; clone size: .; CDR3 DNA: TGCGCCAGCAGCCAAGATACAAGACAGGGCCACTATGGCTACACCTTC; CDR3 protein: CASSQDTRQGHYGYTF
D gene: .; J gene: TRBJ2-7; V gene: TRBV28; clone size: .; CDR3 DNA: TGTGCCAGCAGTTTAAGCAGCTCCTACGAGCAGTACTTC; CDR3 protein: CASSLSSSYEQYF
D gene: .; J gene: TRBJ1-2; V gene: TRBV19; clone size: .; CDR3 DNA: TGTGCCAGTAGTATTGTTGGTTCCTATGGCTACACCTTC; CDR3 protein: CASSIVGSYGYTF
D gene: .; J gene: TRBJ1-1; V gene: TRBV15; clone size: .; CDR3 DNA: TGTGCCACCAGCAGACTAGGGGGGAGGGAGGAAGCTTTCTTT; CDR3 protein: CATSRLGGREEAFF
D gene: .; J gene: TRBJ2-3; V gene: TRBV28; clone size: .; CDR3 DNA: TGTGCCAGCAGTAACACGACACGGATCTCGGATACGCAGTATTTT; CDR3 protein: CASSNTTRISDTQYF
D gene: .; J gene: TRBJ2-7; V gene: TRBV5-1; clone size: .; CDR3 DNA: TGCGCCAGCAGCCCTTTGGGGGTCTACGAGCAGTACTTC; CDR3 protein: CASSPLGVYEQYF
D gene: .; J gene: TRBJ2-5; V gene: TRBV5-5; clone size: .; CDR3 DNA: TGTGCCAGCAGCGGTTACCGGGTAGAAGAGACCCAGTACTTC; CDR3 protein: CASSGYRVEETQYF
D gene: .; J gene: TRBJ2-7; V gene: TRBV21-1; clone size: .; CDR3 DNA: TGTGCCAGCAGCAAAAGTCCTAGCGGGAGGGCCTGGTACGAGCAGTACTTC; CDR3 protein: CASSKSPSGRAWYEQYF
D gene: .; J gene: TRBJ2-7; V gene: TRBV28; clone size: .; CDR3 DNA: TGTGCCAGCAGTTTGGGACAACATACCTACGAGCAGTACTTC; CDR3 protein: CASSLGQHTYEQYF
D gene: TRBD2; J gene: TRBJ2-7; V gene: TRBV13; clone size: .; CDR3 DNA: TGTGCCAGCAGCTTACCCGGGACTAGCGGGAGGTTTTCCTACGAGCAGTACTTC; CDR3 protein: CASSLPGTSGRFSYEQYF
D gene: .; J gene: TRBJ2-3; V gene: TRBV9; clone size: .; CDR3 DNA: TGTGCCAGCAGCGTCCTGCTCACAGATACGCAGTATTTT; CDR3 protein: CASSVLLTDTQYF
D gene: .; J gene: TRBJ1-5; V gene: TRBV19; clone size: once; CDR3 DNA: TGTGCCAGTAGTATACAAGGGGGGCCCTCGATGGTGCCCCAGCATTTT; CDR3 protein: CASSIQGGPSMVPQHF
D gene: .; J gene: TRBJ1-2; V gene: TRBV28; clone size: .; CDR3 DNA: TGTGCCAGCAGTTCCCCGGCGGGGGTTGGGCATGGCTACACCTTC; CDR3 protein: CASSSPAGVGHGYTF